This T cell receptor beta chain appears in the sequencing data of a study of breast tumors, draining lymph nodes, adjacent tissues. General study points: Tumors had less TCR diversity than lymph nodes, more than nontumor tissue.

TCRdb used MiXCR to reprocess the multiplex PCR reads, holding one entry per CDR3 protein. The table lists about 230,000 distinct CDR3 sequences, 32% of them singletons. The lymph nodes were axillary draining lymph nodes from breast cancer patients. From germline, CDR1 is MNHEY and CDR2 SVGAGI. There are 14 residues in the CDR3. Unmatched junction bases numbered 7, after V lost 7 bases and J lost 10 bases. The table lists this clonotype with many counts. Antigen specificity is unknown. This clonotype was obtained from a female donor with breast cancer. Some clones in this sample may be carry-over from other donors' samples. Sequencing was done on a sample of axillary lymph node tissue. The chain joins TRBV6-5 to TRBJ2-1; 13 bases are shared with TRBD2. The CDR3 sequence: CASTTSGRLGEQFF. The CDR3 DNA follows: TGTGCCAGCACGACTAGCGGGAGGTTAGGAGAGCAGTTCTTC.